These 28 T cell receptor beta chains were all obtained from the same sample, sequenced in a study of blood T cell repertoires in COVID-19. Sequencing used immunoSEQ multiplex PCR; TCRdb keeps in-frame clones, though not all of them. The sample gives 540,000 or so clones, 85% to 90% of which show up once; roughly 8.3% is in the top ten. The sample was peripheral blood. These receptor sequences come from a woman aged 50 to 60 with COVID-19, enrolled during active disease.

The J gene is TRBJ1-2, the V gene TRBV6-5, with a weak D call TRBD1 (6 bases). Germline CDR1 MNHEY, CDR2 SVGAGI. V was cut by 7 bases and J by 2 bases, with 11 bases left in between. The CDR3 extends over 13 amino acids. The chain's CDR3 is CASTATGNYGYTF. In DNA form, the CDR3 reads TGTGCCAGCACCGCTACAGGGAACTATGGCTACACCTTC.

The chain carries TRBV5-1 and TRBJ1-1; D is possibly TRBD1 (6 bases). The CDR3 is made up of 17 amino acids. With 0 bases removed from V and 6 bases from J, the gap between germline ends came to 21 bases. The germline V gene has CDR1 SGHRS and CDR2 YFSETQ. The CDR3 DNA is TGCGCCAGCAGCTTGGAAGGGTCGGGGGGCCCGGTTTCTGAAGCTTTCTTT. Protein: CASSLEGSGGPVSEAFF.

The chain uses TRBV27 and TRBJ2-7, with TRBD1 identical over 7 bases. The junction had 7 bases not matched to a gene; V was cut back by 7 bases and J by 4 bases. Germline CDR1 MNHEY, CDR2 SMNVEV (reference sequence). The CDR3 is made up of 13 amino acids. CDR3 DNA sequence: TGTGCCAGCACCCAGGGCAGGGGGTACGAGCAGTACTTC. Amino acids: CASTQGRGYEQYF.

This chain links TRBV3-1 (or the pseudogene TRBV3-2) with TRBJ2-2; 8 nucleotides line up with TRBD1. Germline CDR1 and CDR2: LGHDT and YNNKEL (reference sequence). The CDR3 runs to 17 residues. V shed 2 bases, J shed 1 base, and the junction held 6 bases outside the gene matches. This CDR3 reads CASSQYDRGGNTGELFF. Written as DNA, the CDR3 is TGTGCCAGCAGCCAATACGACAGGGGTGGGAACACCGGGGAGCTGTTTTTT.

Points on this clone: This same CDR3 is encoded by further DNA sequences in the sample. V and J are TRBV6-5 and TRBJ1-1; 8 bases align to TRBD1. V dropped 6 bases and J dropped 5; count of bases not matched to a gene: 5. The CDR3 extends over 13 amino acids. Per germline, CDR1 MNHEY and CDR2 SVGAGI. The CDR3 DNA follows: TGTGCCAGCAGCCTACAGGGGGGAACTGAAGCTTTCTTT. Residues: CASSLQGGTEAFF.

V usage is TRBV5-4 and J usage is TRBJ2-1; no clear D. V was shortened by 1 base and J by 5 bases, with 7 bases between the two germline ends. Germline V gene sequence: CDR1 SGHNT, CDR2 YYREEE (reference sequence). This CDR3 region has 13 residues. The CDR3 region is CASSLTPDNEQFF. The CDR3 DNA reads TGTGCCAGCAGCTTGACACCCGACAATGAGCAGTTCTTC.

This chain joins TRBV7-9 and TRBJ1-6, with D perhaps matching TRBD1 (5 bases). Germline V lookup: CDR1 SEHNR, CDR2 FQNEAQ (reference sequence). This CDR3 is 16 amino acids long. Trimming removed 8 bases at V and 0 bases at J, with 14 bases between. The CDR3 coding sequence is TGTGCCAGCGCCCGGGGGGAAAGCTCCTATAATTCACCCCTCCACTTT. Its translation is CASARGESSYNSPLHF.

This clone appeared a few times. The chain couples TRBV5-4 to TRBJ1-2, with 9 bases identical to TRBD1. The V segment lost 3 bases and the J segment 4 bases; nucleotides outside the gene matches: 4. The germline V gene has CDR1 SGHNT and CDR2 YYREEE (reference sequence). CDR3 size: 14 residues. CDR3 bases: TGTGCCAGCAGCTCCGGACAGGGGATCTATGGCTACACCTTC. Translation gives CASSSGQGIYGYTF.

The rearrangement joins TRBV5-4 to TRBJ2-6; D perhaps matches TRBD1 (5 bases). Trimming removed 7 bases at V and 3 bases at J, with 14 bases between. The CDR3 contains 15 residues. CDR1 and CDR2 from the germline V gene are SGHNT and YYREEE (reference sequence). CDR3 sequence (DNA): TGTGCCAGCTCTGGTGGGGCCGGTGGGGCCAACGTCCTGACTTTC. Protein: CASSGGAGGANVLTF.

Details on this clone: This same CDR3 is encoded by further DNA sequences in the sample. The rearrangement uses TRBV6-5 and TRBJ1-1; D unclear. This CDR3 has 15 residues. With 0 bases removed from V and 2 bases from J, the gap between germline ends came to 10 bases. Looked up from germline, CDR1 is MNHEY and CDR2 is SVGAGI. For the CDR3, the DNA is TGTGCCAGCAGTTACTCGAGGGATCTTAACACTGAAGCTTTCTTT. It codes for CASSYSRDLNTEAFF.

The chain is built from TRBV30 and TRBJ2-3; TRBD2 matches at 7 bases. After removal of 0 bases from V and 6 bases from J, the junction contained 6 bases not matched to a gene. The germline V gene encodes CDR1 GTSNPN and CDR2 SVGIG (reference sequence). The CDR3 contains 14 residues. The CDR3 nucleotides are TGTGCCTGGAGTGTACTCGGGGGGAAGGATACGCAGTATTTT. Encoded protein: CAWSVLGGKDTQYF.

This clone came up once. The chain is built from TRBV5-1 and TRBJ2-7; 8 nucleotides align to TRBD1. The CDR3 sequence is 14 residues long. CDR1 and CDR2 from the germline V gene are SGHRS and YFSETQ. Trimming cost V 0 bases and J 5 bases; bases outside gene matches: 4. The CDR3: CASSLALQGDEQYF. The CDR3 coding sequence is TGCGCCAGCAGCTTGGCCCTACAGGGGGACGAGCAGTACTTC. The complete variable domain, with remaining parts taken from reference TRBV5-1 and TRBJ2-7, reads KAGVTQTPRYLIKTRGQQVTLSCSPISGHRSVSWYQQTPGQGLQFLFEYFSETQRNKGNFPGRFSGRQFSNSRSEMNVSTLELGDSALYLCASSLALQGDEQYFGPGTRLTVT.

The CDR3 DNA is TGTGCCAGCAGCACTAGCGGGGTAGGCAATGAGCAGTTCTTC. Amino acids: CASSTSGVGNEQFF. This chain links TRBV11-2 with TRBJ2-1, with 10 bases lining up with TRBD2. CDR1 is SGHAT and CDR2 is FQNNGV in the germline V gene. J lost 6 bases, V lost 5 bases, and 4 bases had no gene match. This CDR3 is built from 14 residues.

The CDR3 nucleotides are TGCGCCAGCAGCCAAGGAGTAGGGCAGGGGGCGTCACCCCTCCACTTT. Its translation is CASSQGVGQGASPLHF. The V gene is TRBV4-1, the J gene TRBJ1-6, with 8 bases that match TRBD1. Germline trimming cut 1 base from V and 10 bases from J; bases unmatched to any gene: 9. CDR3 length equals 16 residues. Germline V lookup: CDR1 MGHRA, CDR2 YSYEKL.

As regards this clone: This same CDR3 is encoded by further DNA sequences in the sample. The gene calls are TRBV6-5 and TRBJ1-1; possibly TRBD1 for D (6 bases). The CDR3 totals 13 residues. Germline CDR1 and CDR2: MNHEY and SVGAGI. The V gene lost 6 bases and the J gene lost 1 base, with 9 bases spanning the gap. The CDR3 loop is CASSPTGNTEAFF. DNA of the CDR3: TGTGCCAGCAGCCCGACAGGGAACACTGAAGCTTTCTTT.

The chain combines TRBV5-4 with TRBJ2-3; 11 bases are a match to TRBD1. Germline CDR1 and CDR2: SGHNT and YYREEE (reference sequence). This CDR3 has 18 residues. The J segment lost 0 bases and the V segment lost 4 bases, leaving 10 bases of the junction unmatched. In DNA form, the CDR3 reads TGTGCCAGCAGCCCAGGACAGGGGGCTTGGGGTAGCACAGATACGCAGTATTTT. It yields the protein CASSPGQGAWGSTDTQYF.

The rearrangement links TRBV12-5 to TRBJ2-3; TRBD1 matches at 8 bases. CDR1 LGHNT and CDR2 FRNRAP come from the germline V gene. The CDR3 runs 13 residues. Trimming at V came to 7 bases and at J to 2 bases, leaving 2 bases not matched to a gene. The CDR3 nucleotides are TGTGCTAGTGCGGACAGGGACACAGATACGCAGTATTTT. Amino acids: CASADRDTDTQYF.

The V and J genes are TRBV3-1 (or the pseudogene TRBV3-2) and TRBJ2-1, with a weak D call TRBD1 (5 bases). CDR1 LGHDT and CDR2 YNNKEL come from the germline V gene (reference sequence). Trimming shortened V by 5 bases and J by 6 bases, and 14 bases separated the two germline ends. The CDR3 contains 14 residues. The CDR3 sequence: CASSSQGLGNEQFF. In nucleotides, the CDR3 is TGTGCCAGCAGCTCCCAGGGATTGGGCAATGAGCAGTTCTTC.

The chain couples TRBV4-2 to TRBJ2-2, with 10 bases that match TRBD2. CDR1 and CDR2 from the germline V gene are LGHNA and YNFKEQ. Trimming cost V 5 bases and J 1 base; bases outside gene matches: 1. The CDR3 has 15 residues. The CDR3 nucleotides are TGTGCCAGCAGCGGACTAGCGGAGAACACCGGGGAGCTGTTTTTT. Residues: CASSGLAENTGELFF.

This chain links TRBV7-2 with TRBJ1-1, with D possibly TRBD1 on 6 matching bases. Germline CDR1 reads SGHTA; CDR2 reads FQGNSA. The V end was cut by 1 base, the J end by 6 bases, with 18 bases between. The CDR3 consists of 16 residues. DNA of the CDR3: TGTGCCAGCAGCTTAGAAGGGGCGTGGGGGCTAGCTGAAGCTTTCTTT. This gives the protein CASSLEGAWGLAEAFF. Drawing the rest from reference TRBV7-2 and TRBJ1-1, the complete variable domain is GAGVSQSPSNKVTEKGKDVELRCDPISGHTALYWYRQSLGQGLEFLIYFQGNSAPDKSGLPSDRFSAERTGGSVSTLTIQRTQQEDSAVYLCASSLEGAWGLAEAFFGQGTRLTVV.

V usage is TRBV7-9 and J usage is TRBJ1-6; D is unclear. CDR3 length: 14 amino acids. Germline CDR1 reads SEHNR; CDR2 reads FQNEAQ (reference sequence). Trimming pared 3 bases from V and 7 bases from J, leaving 10 bases between. CDR3 amino acids: CASSLSQNNSPLHF. CDR3 DNA: TGTGCCAGCAGCTTGAGTCAAAACAATTCACCCCTCCACTTT. Using reference TRBV7-9 and TRBJ1-6 for the parts outside the CDR3, the full variable domain is DTGVSQNPRHKITKRGQNVTFRCDPISEHNRLYWYRQTLGQGPEFLTYFQNEAQLEKSRLLSDRFSAERPKGSFSTLEIQRTEQGDSAMYLCASSLSQNNSPLHFGNGTRLTVT.

The chain combines TRBV3-1 (or the pseudogene TRBV3-2) with TRBJ1-1; D might be TRBD1 (5 bases). The V gene lost 8 bases and the J gene lost 2 bases, with 15 bases spanning the gap. Germline values: CDR1 LGHDT, CDR2 YNNKEL (reference sequence). The CDR3 sequence is 14 residues long. The CDR3 loop is CASFPQGGNTEAFF. In nucleotides, the CDR3 is TGTGCCAGCTTTCCCCAGGGAGGTAACACTGAAGCTTTCTTT.

The gene calls are TRBV9 and TRBJ2-2; 7 nucleotides align to TRBD1. Germline assignment: CDR1 SGDLS and CDR2 YYNGEE. The length of the CDR3 is 20 residues. With 0 bases clipped from V and 0 bases from J, the junction kept 14 bases outside the gene matches. The CDR3 here is CASSVGLRDSHLPNTGELFF. The CDR3 DNA sequence: TGTGCCAGCAGCGTAGGCCTCAGGGACAGCCACCTACCGAACACCGGGGAGCTGTTTTTT.

This chain links TRBV12-3 or TRBV12-4 with TRBJ1-5; no definite D call. V lost 6 bases and J 5 bases, leaving 11 bases between the germline ends. The CDR3 runs 13 residues. The CDR3 nucleotides are TGTGCCAGCAGAGCCGGTGCGGATCAGCCCCAGCATTTT. It encodes CASRAGADQPQHF.

V and J are TRBV3-1 (or the pseudogene TRBV3-2) and TRBJ1-1, with D possibly being TRBD1 (6 bases). The CDR3 runs to 13 residues. V was cut by 4 bases and J by 3 bases, with 9 bases left in between. Germline V lookup: CDR1 LGHDT, CDR2 YNNKEL (reference sequence). CDR3 region: CASSPGGHTEAFF. Here the CDR3 DNA reads TGTGCCAGCAGCCCGGGGGGGCACACTGAAGCTTTCTTT.

CDR3 nucleotides: TGTGCCAGCAGCCGACAGATGAGCTCCTATAATTCACCCCTCCACTTT. Its protein is CASSRQMSSYNSPLHF. The chain links TRBV2 to TRBJ1-6, with D possibly matching TRBD1 (5 bases). Trimming took off 6 bases at V and 0 bases at J, with 12 bases between the two ends. CDR3 length: 16 amino acids. Germline lookup yields CDR1 SNHLY and CDR2 FYNNEI.

V is TRBV27 and J is TRBJ2-1; the match to TRBD1 covers 10 bases. V dropped 3 bases and J dropped 5; count of bases not matched to a gene: 10. Per germline, CDR1 MNHEY and CDR2 SMNVEV (reference sequence). The CDR3 is made up of 17 amino acids. The CDR3: CASSLSGDRGLDNEQFF. The DNA for the CDR3 is TGTGCCAGCAGTTTGTCCGGAGACAGGGGGCTGGACAATGAGCAGTTCTTC.

This clone is a singleton in its sample. The chain employs TRBV19 and TRBJ1-2, with D maybe TRBD1 (5 bases). The CDR3 length is 12 residues. V lost 6 bases, J lost 7 bases, and 12 bases lay in between. Germline V lookup: CDR1 LNHDA, CDR2 SQIVND (reference sequence). The CDR3 DNA sequence: TGTGCCAGTAGCCCGAGGGGAGGTGGCTACACCTTC. Its protein is CASSPRGGGYTF.